A selection of T cell receptor beta chains follows, all from one sample in a study of blood T cell repertoires in COVID-19. Sequencing was performed with immunoSEQ multiplex PCR; in TCRdb, only in-frame clones are kept and a portion is missing. The table lists fewer than 350,000 clones, around 88% of them singletons. Sequencing input: PBMCs or T cells enriched from blood (not recorded which). The receptors were gathered from a middle-aged woman who had recovered from COVID-19. Both conserved end residues are trimmed from each CDR3. Each record gives: J gene, V gene, CDR3 protein.

TRBJ1-1,TRBV28,ASSPSRTGGTEAF
TRBJ1-5,TRBV2,ASSEFTSGRQPQH
TRBJ2-7,TRBV3-1/TRBV3-2,ASSQAGADHEQY
TRBJ2-5,TRBV7-9,ASSKTGVETQY
TRBJ2-3,TRBV2,ASRRQGITDTQY
TRBJ2-1,TRBV11-2,ASSTRPGLVINEQF
TRBJ2-1,TRBV3-1/TRBV3-2,ASSQSGLAYNEQF
TRBJ1-2,TRBV28,ASSLNRVEGYT
TRBJ2-7,TRBV28,ASSFAGDYYEQY
TRBJ2-1,TRBV14,ASSLRVGGDLDNEQF